The 6 T cell receptor beta chains reported below all come from one sample, sequenced in a study of blood T cell repertoires in COVID-19. TCRdb's table, derived via immunoSEQ multiplex PCR, lists solely in-frame clones and lacks some. The table records approximately 80,000 clones, over 70% of them present only once. Sequenced: peripheral blood. The receptors originated from a man in his fifties or sixties with active or convalescent COVID-19.

The J gene is TRBJ2-2, the V gene TRBV2, with 7 bases fitting TRBD2. Germline CDR1 is SNHLY and CDR2 is FYNNEI. This CDR3 comprises 16 residues. V dropped 6 bases and J dropped 1; count of bases not matched to a gene: 8. The CDR3 reads CASSETSALNTGELFF. In DNA, the CDR3 is TGTGCCAGCAGCGAAACTAGCGCTTTGAACACCGGGGAGCTGTTTTTT.

The V call is TRBV5-8, the J call TRBJ1-4; 7 bases map to TRBD1. V trimming: 0 bases; J trimming: 8 bases; junction bases outside the gene matches: 4. This CDR3 region has 14 residues. Germline loops: CDR1 SGHTS, CDR2 YDEGEE. In DNA, the CDR3 is TGTGCCAGCAGCTTGGCACAGGGGTACGAAAAACTGTTTTTT. Translation: CASSLAQGYEKLFF.

The chain has TRBV1 and TRBJ2-7; the D segment call TRBD1 is taken from the table without a DNA check. TRBV1 is a pseudogene locus. CDR3 length equals 16 residues. Written as DNA, the CDR3 is TGCACCAGCAGCCAAGATCGGCAGGGGGCGACCTACGAGCAGTACTTC. Translated, it gives CTSSQDRQGATYEQYF.

The chain is built from TRBV5-1 and TRBJ1-4; the match to TRBD1 covers 8 bases. The CDR3 sequence is 15 residues long. The J segment lost 0 bases and the V segment lost 5 bases, leaving 3 bases of the junction unmatched. Per the germline V gene, CDR1 is SGHRS and CDR2 is YFSETQ. DNA of the CDR3: TGCGCCAGCAGTACACAGGGGGCAACTAATGAAAAACTGTTTTTT. It encodes CASSTQGATNEKLFF.

This chain connects TRBV11-3 to TRBJ2-6, with 7 bases fitting TRBD2. The CDR3 runs to 17 residues. The germline CDR1 and CDR2 sequences are SGHNT and YENEEA. Trimming cost V 1 base and J 4 bases; bases outside gene matches: 7. CDR3 sequence reads: CASSLGRAGAGANVLTF. The CDR3 coding sequence is TGTGCCAGCAGCTTAGGCCGCGCGGGAGCGGGGGCCAACGTCCTGACTTTC.

Comments on this clone: This specimen includes other DNA sequences encoding the same CDR3. V usage is TRBV4-3 and J usage is TRBJ1-1, with 8 bases aligning to TRBD1. CDR1 and CDR2 from the germline V gene are LGHNA and YSLEER. V shed 0 bases, J shed 3 bases, and the junction held 3 bases outside the gene matches. The CDR3 has 15 residues. The CDR3 protein is CASSQDPGGDTEAFF. CDR3 in DNA: TGCGCCAGCAGCCAAGACCCAGGGGGCGACACTGAAGCTTTCTTT.